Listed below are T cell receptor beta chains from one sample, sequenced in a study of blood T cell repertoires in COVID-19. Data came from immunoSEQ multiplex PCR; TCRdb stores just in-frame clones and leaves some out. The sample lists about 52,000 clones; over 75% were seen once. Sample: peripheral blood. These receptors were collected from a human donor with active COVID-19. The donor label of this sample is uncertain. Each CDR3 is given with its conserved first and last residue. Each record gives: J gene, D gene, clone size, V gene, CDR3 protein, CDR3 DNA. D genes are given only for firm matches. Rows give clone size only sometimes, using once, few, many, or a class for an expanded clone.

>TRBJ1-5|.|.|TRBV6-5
CASSYDSFNQPQHF
TGTGCCAGCAGTTACGACAGTTTTAATCAGCCCCAGCATTTT
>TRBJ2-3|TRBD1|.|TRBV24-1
CATSRTGETDTQYF
TGTGCCACCAGTCGAACAGGGGAGACAGATACGCAGTATTTT
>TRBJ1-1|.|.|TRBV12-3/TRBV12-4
CASSRPRGTEAFF
TGTGCCAGCAGCAGACCCAGGGGTACTGAAGCTTTCTTT
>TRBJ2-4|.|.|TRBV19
CASSWERGKNIQYF
TGTGCCAGTAGTTGGGAACGGGGCAAAAACATTCAGTACTTC
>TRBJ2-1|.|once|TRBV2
CASKDLELNYNEQFF
TGTGCCAGTAAAGATCTAGAGTTAAACTACAATGAGCAGTTCTTC
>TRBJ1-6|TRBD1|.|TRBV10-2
CASSDRGRPSPLHF
TGCGCCAGCAGTGACAGGGGGCGACCCTCACCCCTCCACTTT
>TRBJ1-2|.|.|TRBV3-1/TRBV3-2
CASSQTGNGYTF
TGTGCCAGCAGCCAAACAGGGAATGGCTACACCTTC
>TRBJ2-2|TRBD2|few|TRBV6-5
CATRTSGGAGRELFF
TGTGCCACCCGGACTAGCGGGGGGGCCGGTCGGGAGCTGTTTTTT
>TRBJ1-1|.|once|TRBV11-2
CASSPEGGMNTEAFF
TGTGCCAGCAGCCCAGAGGGAGGGATGAACACTGAAGCTTTCTTT
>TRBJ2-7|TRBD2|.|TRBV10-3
CAISDLPGGTYEQYF
TGTGCCATCAGTGACCTCCCGGGGGGGACGTACGAGCAGTACTTC
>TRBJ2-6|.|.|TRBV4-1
CASSRSRVVSGANVLTF
TGCGCCAGCAGCCGCTCCCGCGTGGTTTCTGGGGCCAACGTCCTGACTTTC
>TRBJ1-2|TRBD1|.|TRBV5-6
CASSLERTGAYSYGYTF
TGTGCCAGCAGCTTGGAGCGAACAGGGGCTTACTCCTATGGCTACACCTTC
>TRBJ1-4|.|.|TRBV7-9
CASSLTATNEKLFF
TGTGCCAGCAGCTTAACAGCAACTAATGAAAAACTGTTTTTT
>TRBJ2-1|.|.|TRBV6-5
CASRPDRSSYNEQFF
TGTGCCAGCAGGCCAGACCGGAGCTCCTACAATGAGCAGTTCTTC
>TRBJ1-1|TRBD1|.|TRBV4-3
CASSRQGGNTEAFF
TGCGCCAGCAGCCGACAGGGAGGGAACACTGAAGCTTTCTTT
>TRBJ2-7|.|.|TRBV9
CASSVIGTSSEQYF
TGTGCCAGCAGCGTAATCGGGACTTCCTCCGAGCAGTACTTC
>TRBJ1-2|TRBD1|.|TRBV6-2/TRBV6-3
CASSSTGYYGYTF
TGTGCCAGCAGTTCGACAGGGTACTATGGCTACACCTTC
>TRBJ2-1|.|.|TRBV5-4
CASSLAGKYEQFF
TGTGCCAGCAGCTTGGCAGGGAAATATGAGCAGTTCTTC
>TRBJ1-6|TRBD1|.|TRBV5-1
CASSLGQGASPLHF
TGCGCCAGCAGCTTGGGTCAGGGGGCTTCACCCCTCCACTTT
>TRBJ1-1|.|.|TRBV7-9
CASSRGDYMNTEAFF
TGTGCCAGCAGTCGGGGGGATTACATGAACACTGAAGCTTTCTTT
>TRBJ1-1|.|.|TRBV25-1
CASSRGLTEAFF
TGTGCCAGCTCCCGGGGTCTCACTGAAGCTTTCTTT
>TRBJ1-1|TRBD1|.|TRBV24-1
CATGTGDRVNTEAFF
TGTGCCACCGGGACGGGGGACAGGGTGAACACTGAAGCTTTCTTT
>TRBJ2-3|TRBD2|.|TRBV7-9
CASSNPGLAGGSTDTQYF
TGTGCCAGCAGCAACCCGGGACTAGCGGGGGGGAGCACAGATACGCAGTATTTT
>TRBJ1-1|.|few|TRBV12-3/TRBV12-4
CASSKTENTEAFF
TGTGCCAGCAGCAAAACAGAGAACACTGAAGCTTTCTTT
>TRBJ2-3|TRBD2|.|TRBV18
CASSPLEASGGATDTQYF
TGTGCCAGCTCACCACTTGAGGCTAGCGGGGGGGCCACAGATACGCAGTATTTT
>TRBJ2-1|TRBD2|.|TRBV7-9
CASSPGGAYEQFF
TGTGCCAGCAGTCCCGGGGGGGCCTATGAGCAGTTCTTC
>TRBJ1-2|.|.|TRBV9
CASSVQDSMRFDYGYTF
TGTGCCAGCAGCGTTCAAGACAGTATGAGATTCGACTATGGCTACACCTTC
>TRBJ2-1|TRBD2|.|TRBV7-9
CASSLSLAGGTPQFF
TGTGCCAGCAGCTTATCTTTAGCGGGGGGGACCCCTCAGTTCTTC
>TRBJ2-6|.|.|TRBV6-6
CASNENPGAGANVLTF
TGTGCCAGCAACGAAAATCCAGGGGCTGGGGCCAACGTCCTGACTTTC
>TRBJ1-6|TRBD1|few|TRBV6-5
CASSYTGESPLHF
TGTGCCAGCAGTTATACAGGGGAATCACCCCTCCACTTT
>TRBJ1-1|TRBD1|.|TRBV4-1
CASRIGTGQSLNTEAFF
TGCGCCAGCAGGATCGGGACAGGGCAATCGTTGAACACTGAAGCTTTCTTT
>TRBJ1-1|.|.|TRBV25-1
CASSETVNTEAFF
TGTGCCAGCAGTGAAACGGTGAACACTGAAGCTTTCTTT
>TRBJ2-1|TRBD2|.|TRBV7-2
CASSLAPIKTSGGHNEQFF
TGTGCCAGCAGCTTAGCGCCGATTAAAACTAGCGGGGGGCACAATGAGCAGTTCTTC
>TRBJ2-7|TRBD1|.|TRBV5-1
CASSLKGQGVIRSYEQYF
TGCGCCAGCAGTTTAAAGGGACAGGGGGTAATTCGCTCCTACGAGCAGTACTTC
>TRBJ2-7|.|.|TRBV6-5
CASSLGRVSEQYF
TGTGCCAGCAGCCTGGGCCGTGTAAGCGAGCAGTACTTC
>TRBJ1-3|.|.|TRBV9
CASSVQEGTIYF
TGTGCCAGCAGCGTACAAGAGGGCACCATATATTTT
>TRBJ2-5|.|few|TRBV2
CASGRQEAPRNF
TGTGCCAGTGGCCGGCAGGAGGCTCCCCGTAACTTC
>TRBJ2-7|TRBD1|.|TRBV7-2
CASSFYRGPYEQYF
TGTGCCAGCAGCTTCTACAGGGGGCCGTACGAGCAGTACTTC
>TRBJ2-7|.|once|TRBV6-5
CASSYGTQVYEQYF
TGTGCCAGCAGTTACGGGACACAAGTCTACGAGCAGTACTTC
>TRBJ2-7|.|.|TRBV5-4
CASSSAGEWTYEQYF
TGTGCCAGCAGCTCCGCAGGGGAATGGACCTACGAGCAGTACTTC
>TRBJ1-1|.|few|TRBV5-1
CASSLGGEAFF
TGCGCCAGCAGCTTGGGCGGGGAAGCTTTCTTT
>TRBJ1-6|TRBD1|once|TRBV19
CASSMNRGRFNSPLHF
TGTGCCAGTAGTATGAACAGGGGGCGGTTTAATTCACCCCTCCACTTT
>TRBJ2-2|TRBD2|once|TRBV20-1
CSASGFVAGDTGELFF
TGCAGTGCTAGTGGCTTTGTAGCGGGGGACACCGGGGAGCTGTTTTTT
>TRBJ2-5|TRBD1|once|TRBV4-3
CASSQDPPGQIETQYF
TGCGCCAGCAGCCAAGACCCCCCGGGACAGATAGAGACCCAGTACTTC
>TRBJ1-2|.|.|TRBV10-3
CAISGPVYGYTF
TGTGCCATCAGTGGTCCCGTCTATGGCTACACCTTC
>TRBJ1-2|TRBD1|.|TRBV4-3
CASSQSRTGGYGYTF
TGCGCCAGCAGCCAATCCCGGACAGGGGGCTATGGCTACACCTTC
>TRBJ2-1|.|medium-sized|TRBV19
CASSARYEQFF
TGTGCCAGTAGTGCGCGCTATGAGCAGTTCTTC
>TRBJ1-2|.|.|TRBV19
CASSINWTPGVDGYTF
TGTGCCAGTAGTATAAATTGGACACCAGGAGTGGATGGCTACACCTTC
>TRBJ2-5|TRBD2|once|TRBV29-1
CSVDYLRTSAETQYF
TGCAGCGTTGACTACCTTAGGACTAGCGCAGAGACCCAGTACTTC
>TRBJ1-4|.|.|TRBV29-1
CSVGQSPGLYEKLFF
TGCAGCGTTGGTCAATCACCAGGGTTGTATGAAAAACTGTTTTTT
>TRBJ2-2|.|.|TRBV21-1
CASSRRGQTGELFF
TGTGCCAGCAGCAGGCGAGGACAGACCGGGGAGCTGTTTTTT
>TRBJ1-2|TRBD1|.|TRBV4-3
CASSQPGTVSNYGYTF
TGCGCCAGCAGCCAACCCGGGACAGTTTCTAACTATGGCTACACCTTC
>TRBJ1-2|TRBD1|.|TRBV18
CASSPLDRGGYTF
TGTGCCAGCTCACCCCTGGACAGGGGCGGCTACACCTTC
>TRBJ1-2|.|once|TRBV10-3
CAISESMSAGNGYTF
TGTGCCATCAGTGAGTCGATGTCGGCGGGAAATGGCTACACCTTC
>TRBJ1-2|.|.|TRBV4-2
CASSGDRMTNYGYTF
TGTGCCAGCAGCGGCGACAGGATGACTAACTATGGCTACACCTTC
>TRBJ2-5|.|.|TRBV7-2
CASRLNRVGETQYF
TGTGCCAGCAGGTTAAACAGGGTGGGAGAGACCCAGTACTTC
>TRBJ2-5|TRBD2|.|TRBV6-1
CASTWTSVNQETQYF
TGTGCCAGCACGTGGACTAGCGTAAACCAAGAGACCCAGTACTTC